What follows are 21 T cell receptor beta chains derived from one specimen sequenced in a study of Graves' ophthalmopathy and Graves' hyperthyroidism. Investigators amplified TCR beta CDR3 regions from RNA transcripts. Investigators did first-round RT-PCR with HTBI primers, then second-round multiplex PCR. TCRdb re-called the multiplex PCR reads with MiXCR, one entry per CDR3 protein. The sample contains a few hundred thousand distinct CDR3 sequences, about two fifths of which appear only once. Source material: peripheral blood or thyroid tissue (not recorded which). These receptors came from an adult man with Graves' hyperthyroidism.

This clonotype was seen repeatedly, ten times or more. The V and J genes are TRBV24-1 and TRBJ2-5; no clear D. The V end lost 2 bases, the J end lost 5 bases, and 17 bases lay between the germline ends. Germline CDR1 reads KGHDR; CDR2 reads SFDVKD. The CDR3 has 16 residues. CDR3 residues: CATSDSTTPTPETQYF. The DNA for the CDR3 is TGTGCCACCAGTGATTCCACAACCCCCACCCCGGAGACCCAGTACTTC.

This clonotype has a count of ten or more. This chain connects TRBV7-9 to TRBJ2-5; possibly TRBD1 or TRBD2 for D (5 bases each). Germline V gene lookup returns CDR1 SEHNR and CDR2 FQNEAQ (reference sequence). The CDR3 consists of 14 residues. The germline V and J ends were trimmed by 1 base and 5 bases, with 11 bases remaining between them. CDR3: CASSLGLGRETQYF. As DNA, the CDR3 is TGTGCCAGCAGCTTAGGCCTGGGACGGGAGACCCAGTACTTC. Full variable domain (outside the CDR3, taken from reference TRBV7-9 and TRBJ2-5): DTGVSQNPRHKITKRGQNVTFRCDPISEHNRLYWYRQTLGQGPEFLTYFQNEAQLEKSRLLSDRFSAERPKGSFSTLEIQRTEQGDSAMYLCASSLGLGRETQYFGPGTRLLVL.

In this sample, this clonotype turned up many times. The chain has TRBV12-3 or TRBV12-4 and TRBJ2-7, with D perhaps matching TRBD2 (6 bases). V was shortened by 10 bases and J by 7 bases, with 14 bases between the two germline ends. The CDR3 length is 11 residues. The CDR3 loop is CATSEGWEQYF. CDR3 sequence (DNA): TGTGCCACCTCGGAGGGTTGGGAGCAGTACTTC.

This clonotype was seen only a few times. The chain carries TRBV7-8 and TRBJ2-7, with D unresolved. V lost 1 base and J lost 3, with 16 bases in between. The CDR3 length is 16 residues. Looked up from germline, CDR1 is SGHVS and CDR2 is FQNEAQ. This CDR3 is CASSLDGFNIYYEQYF. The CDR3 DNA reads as TGTGCCAGCAGCTTAGATGGATTCAATATCTACTACGAGCAGTACTTC. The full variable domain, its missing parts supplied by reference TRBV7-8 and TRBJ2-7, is GAGVSQSPRYKVAKRGQDVALRCDPISGHVSLFWYQQALGQGPEFLTYFQNEAQLDKSGLPSDRFFAERPEGSVSTLKIQRTQQEDSAVYLCASSLDGFNIYYEQYFGPGTRLTVT.

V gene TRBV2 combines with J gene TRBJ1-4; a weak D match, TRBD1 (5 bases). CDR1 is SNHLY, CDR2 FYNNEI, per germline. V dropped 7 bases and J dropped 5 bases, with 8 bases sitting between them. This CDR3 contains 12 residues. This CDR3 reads CASKDINEKLFF. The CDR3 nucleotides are TGTGCCAGCAAGGACATAAATGAAAAACTGTTTTTT.

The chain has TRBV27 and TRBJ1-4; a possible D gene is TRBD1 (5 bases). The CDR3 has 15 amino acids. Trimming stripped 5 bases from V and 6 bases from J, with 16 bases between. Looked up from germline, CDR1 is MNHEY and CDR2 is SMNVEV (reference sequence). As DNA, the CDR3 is TGTGCCAGCAGTATAGACAGCGGTAAAGATGAAAAACTGTTTTTT. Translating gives CASSIDSGKDEKLFF.

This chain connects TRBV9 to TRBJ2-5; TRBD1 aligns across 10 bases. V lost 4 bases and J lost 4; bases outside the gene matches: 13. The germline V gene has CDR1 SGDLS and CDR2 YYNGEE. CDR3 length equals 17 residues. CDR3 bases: TGTGCCAGCAGCCTGACAGGGGGCTGGATAGATGCAGAGACCCAGTACTTC. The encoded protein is CASSLTGGWIDAETQYF.

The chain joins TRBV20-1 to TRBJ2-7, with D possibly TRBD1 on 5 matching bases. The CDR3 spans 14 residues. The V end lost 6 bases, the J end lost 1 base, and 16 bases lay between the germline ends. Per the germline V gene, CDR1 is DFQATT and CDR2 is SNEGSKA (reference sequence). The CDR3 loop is CSAVDSYTSYEQYF. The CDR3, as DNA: TGCAGTGCCGTTGACAGTTACACATCCTACGAGCAGTACTTC.

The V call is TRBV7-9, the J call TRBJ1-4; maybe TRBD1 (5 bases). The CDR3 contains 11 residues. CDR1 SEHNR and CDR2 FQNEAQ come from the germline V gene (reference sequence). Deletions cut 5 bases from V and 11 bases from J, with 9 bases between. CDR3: CASSQGGKLFF. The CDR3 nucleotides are TGTGCCAGCAGCCAGGGCGGGAAACTGTTTTTT.

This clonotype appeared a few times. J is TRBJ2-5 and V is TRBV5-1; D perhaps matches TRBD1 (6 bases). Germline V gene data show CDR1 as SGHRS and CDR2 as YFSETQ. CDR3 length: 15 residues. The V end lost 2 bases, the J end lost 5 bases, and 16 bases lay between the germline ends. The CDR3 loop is CASSFRLGAGETQYF. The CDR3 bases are TGCGCCAGCAGCTTTCGGTTGGGGGCCGGGGAGACCCAGTACTTC. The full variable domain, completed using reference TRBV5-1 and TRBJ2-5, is KAGVTQTPRYLIKTRGQQVTLSCSPISGHRSVSWYQQTPGQGLQFLFEYFSETQRNKGNFPGRFSGRQFSNSRSEMNVSTLELGDSALYLCASSFRLGAGETQYFGPGTRLLVL.

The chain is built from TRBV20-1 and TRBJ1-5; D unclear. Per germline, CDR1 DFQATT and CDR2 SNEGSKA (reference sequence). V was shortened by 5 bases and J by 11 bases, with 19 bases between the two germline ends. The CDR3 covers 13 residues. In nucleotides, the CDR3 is TGCAGTGCTCGGACTAGCGGGATGGAGACCCAGCATTTT. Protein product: CSARTSGMETQHF.

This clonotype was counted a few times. CDR3 protein: CASSQTGQSGNTIYF. CDR3 DNA sequence: TGTGCCAGCAGCCAAACAGGGCAATCTGGAAACACCATATATTTT. V usage is TRBV3-1 and J usage is TRBJ1-3, with D possibly being TRBD1 (6 bases). The CDR3 spans 15 residues. V gave up 2 bases and J gave up 1 base, with 9 bases separating them. Germline lookup yields CDR1 LGHDT and CDR2 YNNKEL (reference sequence).

This chain's CDR3 is CASSSVLEKQFF. Here the CDR3 DNA reads TGCGCCAGCAGCTCCGTCCTAGAAAAGCAGTTCTTC. The chain links TRBV5-1 to TRBJ2-5; D gene uncertain. The better agreement between TRBJ2-1 and the DNA end casts doubt on the J call. Germline-derived CDR1 and CDR2 are SGHRS and YFSETQ. This CDR3 comprises 12 residues.

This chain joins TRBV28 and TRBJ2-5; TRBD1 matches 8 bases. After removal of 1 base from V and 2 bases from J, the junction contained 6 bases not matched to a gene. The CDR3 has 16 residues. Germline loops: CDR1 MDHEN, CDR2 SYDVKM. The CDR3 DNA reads TGTGCCAGCAGTTTATCAGGACAGGGTGAGCAAGAGACCCAGTACTTC. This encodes CASSLSGQGEQETQYF.

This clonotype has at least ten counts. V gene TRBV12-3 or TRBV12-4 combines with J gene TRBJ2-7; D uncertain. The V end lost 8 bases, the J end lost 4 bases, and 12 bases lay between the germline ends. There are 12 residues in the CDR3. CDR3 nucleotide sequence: TGTGCCAGCTCCGAGCCAGGTTACGAGCAGTACTTC. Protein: CASSEPGYEQYF.

In nucleotides, the CDR3 is TGTGCCACCAGTGGAGGGGTAGCGGGTATCTACGAGCAGTACTTC. Protein sequence: CATSGGVAGIYEQYF. This chain uses TRBV24-1 with TRBJ2-7; 7 bases match TRBD2. V lost 5 bases and J lost 3; bases outside the gene matches: 9. The CDR3 has 15 residues. Germline values: CDR1 KGHDR, CDR2 SFDVKD.

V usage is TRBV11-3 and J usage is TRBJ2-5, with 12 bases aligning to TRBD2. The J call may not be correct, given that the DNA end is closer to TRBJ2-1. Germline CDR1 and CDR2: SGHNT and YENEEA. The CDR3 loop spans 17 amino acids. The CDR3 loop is CASSSRTSGEAYNEQFF. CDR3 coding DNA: TGTGCCAGCAGCTCCAGGACTAGCGGGGAAGCCTACAATGAGCAGTTCTTC.

The CDR3 sequence is CASRPAGSSMNTEAFF. CDR3 in DNA: TGTGCCAGCCGGCCCGCGGGAAGCTCAATGAACACTGAAGCTTTCTTT. This chain uses TRBV6-2 or TRBV6-3 with TRBJ1-1; no reliable D call. CDR1 and CDR2 from the germline V gene are MNHEY and SVGEGT. This CDR3 comprises 16 residues. With 8 bases removed from V and 0 bases from J, the gap between germline ends came to 19 bases.

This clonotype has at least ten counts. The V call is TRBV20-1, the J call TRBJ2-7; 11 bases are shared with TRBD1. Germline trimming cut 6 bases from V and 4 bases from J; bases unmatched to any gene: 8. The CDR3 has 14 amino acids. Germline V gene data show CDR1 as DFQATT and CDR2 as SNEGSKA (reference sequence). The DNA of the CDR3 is TGCAGTGCGTCGGCGGGACAGGGGGGTTACGAGCAGTACTTC. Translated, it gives CSASAGQGGYEQYF.

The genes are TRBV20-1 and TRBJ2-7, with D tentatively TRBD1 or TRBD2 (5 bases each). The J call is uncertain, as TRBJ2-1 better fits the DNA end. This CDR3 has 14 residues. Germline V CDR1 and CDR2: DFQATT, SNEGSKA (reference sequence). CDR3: CSAMGVSSYNEQFF. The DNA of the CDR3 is TGCAGTGCTATGGGGGTGAGCTCCTACAATGAGCAGTTCTTC.

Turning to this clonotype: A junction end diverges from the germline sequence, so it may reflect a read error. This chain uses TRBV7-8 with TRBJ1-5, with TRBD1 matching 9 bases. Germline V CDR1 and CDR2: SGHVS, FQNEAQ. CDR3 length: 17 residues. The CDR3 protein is CACSAKPDRGFDQPQHF. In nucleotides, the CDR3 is TGTGCCTGCAGTGCTAAACCGGACAGGGGTTTCGATCAGCCCCAGCATTTT.